Given below is one T cell receptor (beta chain) in context. Its antigen is unidentified. The sample comes from a study of cytomegalovirus exposure and HLA in healthy donors. Study summary: Earlier, 90 million to 140 million unique TCR beta sequences were recovered from roughly 180 million T cells by an analysis.

Primers for the PCR totalled 60 Vbeta and 13 Jbeta. Profiling relied on immunoSEQ multiplex PCR, and the TCRdb table lists in-frame clones only, not all of them. The clone table shows roughly 80,000 clones, with the ten largest holding around 1.2%. The germline gives CDR1 LNHDA, CDR2 SQIVND (reference sequence). This CDR3 is built from 15 residues. Trimming left V 5 bases short and J 1 base short, with 11 bases between. General study findings and limits: A later analysis reportedly found that, within productive TCRs, an Asian-associated ancestry cluster had fewer N-insertions than the mean observed across the approximately 690 donors. Published work reported that the classifier diagnosed cytomegalovirus status with high specificity and sensitivity. A few chains linked to CMV were shown in vitro to be specific for CMV antigens.

V is TRBV19 and J is TRBJ2-2; perhaps TRBD2 as D (5 bases). The source of this sequence is a woman in her twenties or thirties in good health and CMV-seronegative. What was sequenced was PBMCs. The CDR3 DNA is TGTGCCAGTAGTTTCGGGGTTTTGAACACCGGGGAGCTGTTTTTT. Encoded protein: CASSFGVLNTGELFF.